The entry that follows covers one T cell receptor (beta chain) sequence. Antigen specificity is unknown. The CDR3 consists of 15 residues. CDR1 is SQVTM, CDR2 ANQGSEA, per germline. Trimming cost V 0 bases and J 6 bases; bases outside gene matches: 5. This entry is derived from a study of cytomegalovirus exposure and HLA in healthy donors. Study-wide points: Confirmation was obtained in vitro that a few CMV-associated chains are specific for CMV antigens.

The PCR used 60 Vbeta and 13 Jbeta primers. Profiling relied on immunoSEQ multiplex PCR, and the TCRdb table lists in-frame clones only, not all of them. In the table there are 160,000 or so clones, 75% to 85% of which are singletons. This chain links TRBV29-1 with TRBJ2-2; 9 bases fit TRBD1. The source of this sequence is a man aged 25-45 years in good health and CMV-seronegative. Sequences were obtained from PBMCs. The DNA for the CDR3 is TGCAGCGTTGAAGAGGGACAGGGTATAGCCGGGGAGCTGTTTTTT. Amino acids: CSVEEGQGIAGELFF.